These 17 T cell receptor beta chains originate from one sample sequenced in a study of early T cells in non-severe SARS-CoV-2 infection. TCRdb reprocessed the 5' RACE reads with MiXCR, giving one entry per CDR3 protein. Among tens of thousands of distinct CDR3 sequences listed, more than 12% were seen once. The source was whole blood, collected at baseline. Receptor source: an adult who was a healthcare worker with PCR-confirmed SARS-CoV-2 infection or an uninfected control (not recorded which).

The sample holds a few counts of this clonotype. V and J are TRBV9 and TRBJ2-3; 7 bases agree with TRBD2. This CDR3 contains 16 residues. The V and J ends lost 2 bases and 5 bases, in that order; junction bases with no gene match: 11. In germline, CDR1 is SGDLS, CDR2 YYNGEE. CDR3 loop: CASSVFFGGSQDTQYF. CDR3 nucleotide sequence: TGTGCCAGCAGCGTTTTTTTCGGGGGGAGTCAAGATACGCAGTATTTT.

The DNA of the CDR3 is TGCAGCGACACTCAGGGGCCGTCTCCTGAAGCTTTCTTT. Protein sequence: CSDTQGPSPEAFF. V and J are TRBV29-1 and TRBJ1-1, with D possibly being TRBD1 (6 bases). From germline, CDR1 is SQVTM and CDR2 ANQGSEA. V was clipped by 7 bases and J by 6 bases, with 18 bases between them. There are 13 residues in the CDR3.

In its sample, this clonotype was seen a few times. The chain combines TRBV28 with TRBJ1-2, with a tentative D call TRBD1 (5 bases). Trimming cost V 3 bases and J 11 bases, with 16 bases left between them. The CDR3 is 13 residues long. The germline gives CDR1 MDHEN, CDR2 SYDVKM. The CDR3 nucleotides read TGTGCCAGCAGTTTTACGGGGCCGAATAGGTACACCTTC. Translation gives CASSFTGPNRYTF.

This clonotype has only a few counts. DNA for the CDR3: TGTGCCAGCACTCACGGGACCAGAGTCTCTGGCTACACCTTC. It translates to CASTHGTRVSGYTF. The V and J genes are TRBV6-1 and TRBJ1-2, with a tentative D call TRBD1 (5 bases). CDR1 is MNHNS, CDR2 SASEGT, per germline. V was pared by 7 bases and J by 7 bases, with 19 bases between. This CDR3 has 14 residues.

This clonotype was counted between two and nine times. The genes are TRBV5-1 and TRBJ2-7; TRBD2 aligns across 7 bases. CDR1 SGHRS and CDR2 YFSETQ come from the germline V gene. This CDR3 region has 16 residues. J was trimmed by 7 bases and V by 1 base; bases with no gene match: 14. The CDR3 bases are TGCGCCAGCAGCTTGACGGCATCCCACACGGGGGGAGAGCAGTACTTC. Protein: CASSLTASHTGGEQYF.

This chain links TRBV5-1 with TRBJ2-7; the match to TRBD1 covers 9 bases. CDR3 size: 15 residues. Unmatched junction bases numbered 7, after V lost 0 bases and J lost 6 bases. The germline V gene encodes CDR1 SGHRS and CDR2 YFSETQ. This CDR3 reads CASSLVGQGAGEQYF. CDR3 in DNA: TGCGCCAGCAGCTTGGTGGGACAGGGCGCCGGCGAGCAGTACTTC. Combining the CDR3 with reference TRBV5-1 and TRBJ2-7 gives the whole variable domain KAGVTQTPRYLIKTRGQQVTLSCSPISGHRSVSWYQQTPGQGLQFLFEYFSETQRNKGNFPGRFSGRQFSNSRSEMNVSTLELGDSALYLCASSLVGQGAGEQYFGPGTRLTVT.

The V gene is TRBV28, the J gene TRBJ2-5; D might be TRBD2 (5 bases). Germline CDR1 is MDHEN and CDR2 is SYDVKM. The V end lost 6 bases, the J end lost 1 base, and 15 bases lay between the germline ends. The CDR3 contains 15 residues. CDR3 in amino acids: CASSQSLAAQETQYF. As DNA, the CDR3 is TGTGCCAGCAGCCAAAGCCTAGCAGCCCAAGAGACCCAGTACTTC.

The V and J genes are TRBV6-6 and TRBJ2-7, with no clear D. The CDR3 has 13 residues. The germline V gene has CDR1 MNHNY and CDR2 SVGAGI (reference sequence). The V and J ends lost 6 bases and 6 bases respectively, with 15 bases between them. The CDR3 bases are TGTGCCAGCAGCCATGGACCCGTAGTCGAGCAGTACTTC. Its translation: CASSHGPVVEQYF.

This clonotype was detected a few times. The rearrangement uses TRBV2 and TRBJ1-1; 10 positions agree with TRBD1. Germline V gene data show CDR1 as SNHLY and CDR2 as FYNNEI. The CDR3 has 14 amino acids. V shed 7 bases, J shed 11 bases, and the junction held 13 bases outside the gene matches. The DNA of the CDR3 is TGTGCCAGCAAGGAGTCGACAGGGGGCCCCGAGGCTTTCTTT. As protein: CASKESTGGPEAFF.

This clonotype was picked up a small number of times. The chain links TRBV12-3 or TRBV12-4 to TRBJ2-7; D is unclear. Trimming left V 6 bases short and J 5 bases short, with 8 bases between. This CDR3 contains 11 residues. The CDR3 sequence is CASSAYDEQYF. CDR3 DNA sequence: TGTGCCAGCAGCGCCTATGACGAGCAGTACTTC.

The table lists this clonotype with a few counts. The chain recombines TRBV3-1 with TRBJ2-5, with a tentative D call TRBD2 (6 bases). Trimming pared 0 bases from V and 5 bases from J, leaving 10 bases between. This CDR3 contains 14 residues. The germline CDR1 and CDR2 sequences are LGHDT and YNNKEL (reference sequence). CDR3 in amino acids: CASSQESAGETQYF. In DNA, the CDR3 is TGTGCCAGCAGCCAAGAGTCCGCGGGGGAGACCCAGTACTTC.

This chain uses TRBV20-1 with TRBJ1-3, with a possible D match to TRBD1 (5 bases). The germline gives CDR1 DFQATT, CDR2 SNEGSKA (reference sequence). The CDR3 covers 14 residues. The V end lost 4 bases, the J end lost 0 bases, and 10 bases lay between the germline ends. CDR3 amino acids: CSAKTTVSGNTIYF. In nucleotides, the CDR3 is TGCAGTGCTAAGACGACAGTCTCTGGAAACACCATATATTTT.

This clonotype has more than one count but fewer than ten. CDR3 DNA sequence: TGTGCCAGCAGCAAAGGGACAGGGAGGGAAGATGGCTACACCTTC. This encodes CASSKGTGREDGYTF. This chain uses TRBV7-6 with TRBJ1-2; 9 bases are shared with TRBD1. With 5 bases clipped from V and 6 bases from J, the junction kept 10 bases outside the gene matches. CDR3 length equals 15 residues. From germline, CDR1 is SGHVS and CDR2 FNYEAQ.

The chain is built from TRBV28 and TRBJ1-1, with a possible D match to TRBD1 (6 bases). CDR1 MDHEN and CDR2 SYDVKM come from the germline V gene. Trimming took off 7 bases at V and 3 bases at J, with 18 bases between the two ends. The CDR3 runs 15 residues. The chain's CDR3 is CASTRGWGPDTEAFF. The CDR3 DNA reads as TGTGCCAGCACGAGAGGCTGGGGGCCGGACACTGAAGCTTTCTTT.

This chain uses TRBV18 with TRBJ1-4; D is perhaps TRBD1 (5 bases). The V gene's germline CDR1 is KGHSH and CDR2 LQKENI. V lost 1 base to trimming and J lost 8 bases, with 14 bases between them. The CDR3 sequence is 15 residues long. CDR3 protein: CASSPLGRGEEKLFF. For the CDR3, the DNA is TGTGCCAGCTCACCACTCGGAAGGGGTGAGGAAAAACTGTTTTTT. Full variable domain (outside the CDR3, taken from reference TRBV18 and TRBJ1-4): NAGVMQNPRHLVRRRGQEARLRCSPMKGHSHVYWYRQLPEEGLKFMVYLQKENIIDESGMPKERFSAEFPKEGPSILRIQQVVRGDSAAYFCASSPLGRGEEKLFFGSGTQLSVL.

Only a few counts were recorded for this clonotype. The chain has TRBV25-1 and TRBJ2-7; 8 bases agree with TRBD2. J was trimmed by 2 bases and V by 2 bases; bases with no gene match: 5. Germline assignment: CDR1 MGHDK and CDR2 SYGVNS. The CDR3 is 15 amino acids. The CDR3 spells CASSEAGGSTYEQYF. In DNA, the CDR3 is TGTGCCAGCAGTGAAGCGGGAGGAAGTACCTACGAGCAGTACTTC.

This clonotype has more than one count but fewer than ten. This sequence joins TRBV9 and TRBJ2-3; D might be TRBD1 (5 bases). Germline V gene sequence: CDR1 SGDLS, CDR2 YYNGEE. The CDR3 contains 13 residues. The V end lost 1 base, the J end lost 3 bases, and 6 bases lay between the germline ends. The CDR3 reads CASSVQGTDTQYF. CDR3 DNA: TGTGCCAGCAGCGTACAGGGAACAGATACGCAGTATTTT.